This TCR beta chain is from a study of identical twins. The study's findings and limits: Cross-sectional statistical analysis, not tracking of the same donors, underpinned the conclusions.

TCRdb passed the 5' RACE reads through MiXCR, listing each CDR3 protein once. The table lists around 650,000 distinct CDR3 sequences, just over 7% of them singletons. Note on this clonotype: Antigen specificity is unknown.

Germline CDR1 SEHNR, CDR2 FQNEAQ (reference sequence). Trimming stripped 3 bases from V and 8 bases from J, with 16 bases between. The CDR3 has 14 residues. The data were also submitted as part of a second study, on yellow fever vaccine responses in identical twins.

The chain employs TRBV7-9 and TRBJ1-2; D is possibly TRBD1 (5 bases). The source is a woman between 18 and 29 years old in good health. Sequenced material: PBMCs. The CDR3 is CASSFVPGQDGYTF. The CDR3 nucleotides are TGTGCCAGCAGCTTCGTCCCGGGGCAGGACGGCTACACCTTC.